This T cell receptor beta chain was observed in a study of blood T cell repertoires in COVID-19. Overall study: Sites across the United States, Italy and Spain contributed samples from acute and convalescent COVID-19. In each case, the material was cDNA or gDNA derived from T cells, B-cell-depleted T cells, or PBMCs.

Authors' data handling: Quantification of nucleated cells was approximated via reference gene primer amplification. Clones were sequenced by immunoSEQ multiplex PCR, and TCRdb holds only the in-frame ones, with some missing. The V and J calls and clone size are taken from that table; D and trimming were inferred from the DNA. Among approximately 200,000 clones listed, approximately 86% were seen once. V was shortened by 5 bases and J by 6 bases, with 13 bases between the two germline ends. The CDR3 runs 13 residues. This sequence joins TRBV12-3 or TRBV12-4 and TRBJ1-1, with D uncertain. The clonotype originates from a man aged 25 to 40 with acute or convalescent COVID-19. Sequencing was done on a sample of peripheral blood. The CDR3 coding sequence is TGTGCCAGCAGTCGGGAAAGGACCTCTGAAGCTTTCTTT. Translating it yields CASSRERTSEAFF.